The next 14 T cell receptor beta chains were all read from a single sample in a study of blood T cells in healthy people across ages. Next came a second PCR, run for roughly 6 to 11 cycles, which used a sample-barcoded 5' primer along with a J-beta primer mix. MiXCR, applied by TCRdb to the 5' RACE reads, yields one record per CDR3 protein. The table records over a million distinct CDR3 sequences, 45% of them present only once. Sequencing was carried out using blood. The origin of the receptors is a woman aged 55-69 years in good health.

This clonotype was detected only a few times. The V call is TRBV28, the J call TRBJ2-3; the match to TRBD2 covers 14 bases. The CDR3 is 18 amino acids. With 6 bases clipped from V and 4 bases from J, the junction kept 12 bases outside the gene matches. Germline CDR1 and CDR2: MDHEN and SYDVKM. The CDR3 sequence: CASSSPGTSGRRADTQYF. The CDR3, as DNA: TGTGCCAGCAGCTCCCCCGGGACTAGCGGGAGAAGGGCAGATACGCAGTATTTT.

This chain connects TRBV7-9 to TRBJ2-1; the D gene is possibly TRBD2 (5 bases). The ends were cut back, 10 bases at V and 0 bases at J, with 19 bases in the middle. Germline CDR1 reads SEHNR; CDR2 reads FQNEAQ (reference sequence). This CDR3 is 16 amino acids long. The CDR3 DNA reads as TGTGCCAACACCGGTAGGACTGCTGACTCCTACAATGAGCAGTTCTTC. It is translated as CANTGRTADSYNEQFF.

This clonotype was picked up a small number of times. J is TRBJ2-7 and V is TRBV20-1; 13 bases map to TRBD2. The germline gives CDR1 DFQATT, CDR2 SNEGSKA (reference sequence). V lost 3 bases, J lost 2 bases, and 10 bases stayed unmatched. This CDR3 contains 17 residues. CDR3 residues: CSASSGLAGASPYEQYF. The CDR3 region has the DNA TGCAGTGCTAGCAGTGGACTAGCGGGAGCGTCCCCCTACGAGCAGTACTTC.

To note about this clonotype: A much larger clone is a single base away; this may be a read error. The CDR3 bases are TGTGCCAGCAGTCCCCAGGGGTCCTACGAGCAGTTCTTC. This encodes CASSPQGSYEQFF. The genes are TRBV7-9 and TRBJ2-1; D perhaps matches TRBD1 (6 bases). Trimming removed 6 bases at V and 10 bases at J, with 16 bases between. This CDR3 is built from 13 residues. Germline-derived CDR1 and CDR2 are SEHNR and FQNEAQ (reference sequence).

This clonotype showed up just a few times. V usage is TRBV28 and J usage is TRBJ2-3; either TRBD1 or TRBD2 may fit D (5 bases each). Germline V gives CDR1 MDHEN, CDR2 SYDVKM. This CDR3 is 15 amino acids long. V lost 8 bases, J lost 4 bases, and 19 bases lay in between. The CDR3 is CASAVQVGAPDTQYF. DNA for the CDR3: TGTGCCAGCGCCGTACAGGTCGGGGCCCCAGATACGCAGTATTTT.

The chain is built from TRBV6-6 and TRBJ1-2; TRBD1 might be the D (5 bases). The V gene's germline CDR1 is MNHNY and CDR2 SVGAGI (reference sequence). CDR3 size: 15 residues. V dropped 7 bases and J dropped 4 bases, with 19 bases sitting between them. In DNA form, the CDR3 reads TGTGCCAGCATACCCACCTGGGGCGGCCTCTATGGCTACACCTTC. Residues: CASIPTWGGLYGYTF.

This clonotype has only one observation. This chain joins TRBV12-3 or TRBV12-4 and TRBJ2-7; 8 positions agree with TRBD1. This CDR3 spans 13 amino acids. The trim removed 6 bases at V and 3 bases at J, leaving 4 bases unmatched. The CDR3 region has the DNA TGTGCCAGCAGCCAGGGGGCCCTCTACGAGCAGTACTTC. Translated, it gives CASSQGALYEQYF.

This clonotype occurred a few times. The rearrangement joins TRBV5-6 to TRBJ2-3; D unclear. The germline V gene encodes CDR1 SGHDT and CDR2 YYEEEE. V was shortened by 5 bases and J by 7 bases, with 17 bases between the two germline ends. The CDR3 has 14 residues. The CDR3 region has the DNA TGTGCCAGCAGTTCCTACTCGACTCGTCATACGCAGTATTTT. It translates to CASSSYSTRHTQYF.

This clonotype was found once. An end of the junction does not agree with germline; a read error may underlie this. The V gene is TRBV11-2, the J gene TRBJ2-6; D is tentatively TRBD1 or TRBD2 (7 bases each). Germline V lookup: CDR1 SGHAT, CDR2 FQNNGV. CDR3 size: 18 residues. CDR3 sequence (DNA): TGTGACAGCAGCTCCCTTTCAGGGGGAGGGCCTGGGGCCAACGTCCTGACTTTC. This codes for CDSSSLSGGGPGANVLTF.

CDR3 loop: CASTGTSGQETQYF. CDR3 nucleotide sequence: TGTGCCAGCACCGGGACTAGCGGGCAAGAGACCCAGTACTTC. The chain has TRBV6-1 and TRBJ2-5; 12 bases line up with TRBD2. Germline V gene lookup returns CDR1 MNHNS and CDR2 SASEGT. This CDR3 is 14 amino acids long. Losses at the gene ends were 7 bases for V and 2 bases for J; bases not matched to a gene: 2.

The table lists this clonotype with many counts. The chain recombines TRBV9 with TRBJ2-1; D possibly corresponds to TRBD2 (6 bases). CDR1 SGDLS and CDR2 YYNGEE come from the germline V gene. Trimming removed 6 bases at V and 0 bases at J, with 13 bases between. This CDR3 has 15 amino acids. The chain's CDR3 is CASTWGESSYNEQFF. The CDR3 coding sequence is TGTGCCAGCACCTGGGGGGAGAGCTCCTACAATGAGCAGTTCTTC. Drawing the rest from reference TRBV9 and TRBJ2-1, the complete variable domain is DSGVTQTPKHLITATGQRVTLRCSPRSGDLSVYWYQQSLDQGLQFLIQYYNGEERAKGNILERFSAQQFPDLHSELNLSSLELGDSALYFCASTWGESSYNEQFFGPGTRLTVL.

This sequence joins TRBV25-1 and TRBJ2-3, with TRBD2 identical over 12 bases. CDR3 length: 19 residues. Germline CDR1 MGHDK, CDR2 SYGVNS. The J segment lost 0 bases and the V segment lost 8 bases, leaving 15 bases of the junction unmatched. The chain's CDR3 is CASSPSFPSGRVSTDTQYF. DNA of the CDR3: TGTGCCAGCTCTCCCTCCTTTCCTAGCGGGAGGGTTAGCACAGATACGCAGTATTTT.

The chain combines TRBV15 with TRBJ2-2, with TRBD1 as a possible D gene (6 bases). The V gene's germline CDR1 is LNHNV and CDR2 YYDKDF (reference sequence). There are 14 residues in the CDR3. Trimming shortened V by 4 bases and J by 7 bases, and 13 bases separated the two germline ends. The CDR3 DNA sequence: TGTGCCACCAGCACGTTAACAGGGTACGGGGAGCTGTTTTTT. Its protein product is CATSTLTGYGELFF.

This clonotype was observed a single time. The J gene is TRBJ2-7, the V gene TRBV10-3, with D possibly matching TRBD1 (6 bases). The DNA end is a closer match to TRBJ2-5, so the J assignment may be wrong. Germline assignment: CDR1 ENHRY and CDR2 SYGVKD. CDR3 size: 14 residues. This CDR3 reads CATRREGDQETQYF. In nucleotides, the CDR3 is TGTGCCACACGTAGAGAGGGGGACCAAGAGACCCAGTACTTC.